The clone carrying this T cell receptor (beta chain) was detected only once. J was trimmed by 7 bases and V by 1 base; bases with no gene match: 12. CDR1 and CDR2 from the germline V gene are ENHRY and SYGVKD. This CDR3 is 16 amino acids long. This specimen comes from a study of cytomegalovirus exposure and HLA in healthy donors. Researchers ran the PCR with 60 Vbeta and 13 Jbeta primers. Generated by immunoSEQ multiplex PCR, the TCRdb table keeps only in-frame clones and is missing some. The sample lists 100,000 to 150,000 clones; 84% were seen once. The chain joins TRBV10-3 to TRBJ2-7; 8 nucleotides agree with TRBD1. The sample taken for sequencing was PBMCs. This TCR was recovered from a young woman in good health and CMV-seropositive. The CDR3, as DNA: TGTGCCATCAGTGAGTTAGTGTTGAGGACAGGGCGAGAGCAGTACTTC. This codes for CAISELVLRTGREQYF.